This is a list of T cell receptor beta chains from one sample in a study of fetal regulatory T cell absence and autoimmunity. Sequenced by immunoSEQ multiplex PCR; TCRdb stores in-frame clones only, minus some. The sample lists 85,000 to 100,000 clones, 55% to 75% occurring once. Sequencing used pancreas tissue. These receptors all stem from a male donor with IPEX syndrome. CDR3s include the opening cysteine and the closing phenylalanine or tryptophan. The D gene is left open where the match is weak. Where a row states a size, it is once, few, many or the class of an expanded clone; other rows omit it.

d_gene | j_gene | v_gene | len | abundance | CDR3nt | CDR3aa
. | TRBJ2-7 | TRBV5-4 | 14 | . | TGTGCCAGCAGCTTGGACACTAGCTCCTACGAGCAGTACTTC | CASSLDTSSYEQYF
TRBD1 | TRBJ1-2 | TRBV4-1 | 14 | . | TGCGCCAGCAGCCAAACGGGACAGGACTATGGCTACACCTTC | CASSQTGQDYGYTF
. | TRBJ1-2 | TRBV12-5 | 14 | . | TGTGCTAGTGGTTTGGTACGGACAGAGTATGGCTACACCTTC | CASGLVRTEYGYTF
. | TRBJ1-6 | TRBV19 | 13 | . | TGTGCCAGTAGTATCACTAGGGATTCACCCCTCCACTTT | CASSITRDSPLHF
TRBD2 | TRBJ2-1 | TRBV4-1 | 17 | . | TGCGCCAGCAGCCAAGATCCTGGACTAGGTGGGTACAATGAGCAGTTCTTC | CASSQDPGLGGYNEQFF
TRBD2 | TRBJ2-3 | TRBV11-2 | 18 | . | TGTGCCAGCAGCTTAGTGCCTAGCGGGGGTCGGGGCACAGATACGCAGTATTTT | CASSLVPSGGRGTDTQYF
. | TRBJ1-4 | TRBV5-1 | 14 | . | TGCGCCAGCAGCTTGGGACAAACTAATGAAAAACTGTTTTTT | CASSLGQTNEKLFF
TRBD2 | TRBJ2-1 | TRBV6-5 | 15 | few | TGTGCCAGCAGTGGCGCGGGAGGCTCCTACAATGAGCAGTTCTTC | CASSGAGGSYNEQFF
TRBD1 | TRBJ1-5 | TRBV27 | 13 | . | TGTGCCAGCAAAAGGGGGCGCAATCAGCCCCAGCATTTT | CASKRGRNQPQHF
TRBD2 | TRBJ2-5 | TRBV6-4 | 15 | . | TGTGCCAGCGGACGGACTAGCGGGAGTTGGGAGACCCAGTACTTC | CASGRTSGSWETQYF
. | TRBJ2-1 | TRBV5-1 | 12 | . | TGCGCCAGCAGGTTTTCCTACAATGAGCAGTTCTTC | CASRFSYNEQFF
. | TRBJ2-7 | TRBV7-9 | 16 | . | TGTGCCAGCAGCTTAGTACCCGGGACATCGTACTACGAGCAGTACTTC | CASSLVPGTSYYEQYF
TRBD2 | TRBJ2-1 | TRBV5-4 | 18 | . | TGTGCCAGCACCCTTAAGGCTAGCGGGCTTAGCTCCTACAATGAGCAGTTCTTC | CASTLKASGLSSYNEQFF
. | TRBJ2-7 | TRBV9 | 14 | few | TGTGCCAGCAGCGCAGGGGACCGCCCCTACGAGCAGTACTTC | CASSAGDRPYEQYF
TRBD2 | TRBJ2-5 | TRBV6-5 | 16 | . | TGTGCCAGCAGTTACTCAGCTAGCGGGTACCAAGAGACCCAGTACTTC | CASSYSASGYQETQYF
TRBD2 | TRBJ2-1 | TRBV14 | 16 | . | TGTGCCAGCAGCCAATCTAGCGGGAGCCCCTACAATGAGCAGTTCTTC | CASSQSSGSPYNEQFF
. | TRBJ2-7 | TRBV27 | 14 | few | TGTGCCAGCAGTTTCCGAGGGGGTTCCTACGAGCAGTACTTC | CASSFRGGSYEQYF
. | TRBJ1-2 | TRBV7-9 | 14 | . | TGTGCCAGCAGCTTAGTGACAGATGACTATGGCTACACCTTC | CASSLVTDDYGYTF
. | TRBJ2-3 | TRBV6-1 | 19 | . | TGTGCCAGCAGTGAAGCTCTTCGATTCGAAGCGGGTTACACAGATACGCAGTATTTT | CASSEALRFEAGYTDTQYF
. | TRBJ1-2 | TRBV5-3 | 14 | . | TGTGCCAGAAGCTGCTCCACAGGTAACTATGGCTACACCTTC | CARSCSTGNYGYTF
. | TRBJ2-6 | TRBV9 | 15 | . | TGTGCCAGCAGCGTAGGGGGCTCTGGGGCCAACGTCCTGACTTTC | CASSVGGSGANVLTF
. | TRBJ1-4 | TRBV18 | 13 | . | TGTGCCAGCTCACCGCAGGGGCAAGAAAAACTGTTTTTT | CASSPQGQEKLFF